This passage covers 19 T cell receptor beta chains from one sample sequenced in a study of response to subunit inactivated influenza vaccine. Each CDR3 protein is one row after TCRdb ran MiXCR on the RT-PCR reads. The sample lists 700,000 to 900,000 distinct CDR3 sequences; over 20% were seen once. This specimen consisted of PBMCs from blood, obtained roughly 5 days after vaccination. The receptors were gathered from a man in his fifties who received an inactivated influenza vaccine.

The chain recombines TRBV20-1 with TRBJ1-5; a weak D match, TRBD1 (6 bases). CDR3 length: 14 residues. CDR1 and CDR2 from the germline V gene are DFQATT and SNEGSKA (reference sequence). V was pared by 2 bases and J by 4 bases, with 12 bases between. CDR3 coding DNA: TGCAGTGCTAGACCAGGGGCGAATAATCAGCCCCAGCATTTT. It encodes CSARPGANNQPQHF.

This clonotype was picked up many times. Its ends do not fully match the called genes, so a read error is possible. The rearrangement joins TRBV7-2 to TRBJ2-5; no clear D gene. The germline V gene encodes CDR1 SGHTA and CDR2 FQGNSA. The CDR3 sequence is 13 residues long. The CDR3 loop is CASSPRGGETQYF. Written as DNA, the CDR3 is TGCGCCAGCAGCCCGAGAGGTGGGGAGACCCAGTACTTC.

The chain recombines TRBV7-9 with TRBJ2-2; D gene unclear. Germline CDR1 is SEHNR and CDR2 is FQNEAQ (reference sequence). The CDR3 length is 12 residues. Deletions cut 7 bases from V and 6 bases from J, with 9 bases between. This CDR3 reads CASTTDPGELFF. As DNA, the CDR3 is TGTGCCAGCACCACTGACCCCGGGGAGCTGTTTTTT.

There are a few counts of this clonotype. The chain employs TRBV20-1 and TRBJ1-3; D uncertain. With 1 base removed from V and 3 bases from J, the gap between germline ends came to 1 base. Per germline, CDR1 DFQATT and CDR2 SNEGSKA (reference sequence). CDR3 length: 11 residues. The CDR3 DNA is TGCAGTGCTAGAGGTGGAAACACCATATATTTT. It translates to CSARGGNTIYF.

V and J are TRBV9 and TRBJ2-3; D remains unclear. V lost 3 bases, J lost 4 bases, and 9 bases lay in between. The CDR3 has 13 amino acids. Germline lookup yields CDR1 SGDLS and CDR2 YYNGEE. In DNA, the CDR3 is TGTGCCAGCAGCGGGCCGCTGGCAGATACGCAGTATTTT. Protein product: CASSGPLADTQYF.

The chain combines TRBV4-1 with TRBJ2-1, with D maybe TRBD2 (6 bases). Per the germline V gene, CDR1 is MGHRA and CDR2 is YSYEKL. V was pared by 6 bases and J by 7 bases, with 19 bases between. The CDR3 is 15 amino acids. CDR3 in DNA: TGCGCCAGCAGGCCTAGCGACCAACTGTCGAATGAGCAGTTCTTC. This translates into CASRPSDQLSNEQFF.

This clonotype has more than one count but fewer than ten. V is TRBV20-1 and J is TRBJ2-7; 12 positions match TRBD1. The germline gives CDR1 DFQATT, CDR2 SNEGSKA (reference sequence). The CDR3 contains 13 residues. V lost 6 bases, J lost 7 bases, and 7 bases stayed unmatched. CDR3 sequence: CSANRDRGREQYF. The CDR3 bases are TGCAGTGCCAACCGGGACAGGGGGCGAGAGCAGTACTTC.

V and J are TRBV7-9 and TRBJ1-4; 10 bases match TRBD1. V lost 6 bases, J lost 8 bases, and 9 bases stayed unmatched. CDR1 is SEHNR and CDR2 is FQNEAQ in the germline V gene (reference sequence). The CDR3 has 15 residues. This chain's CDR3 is CASRSRTGGSEKLFF. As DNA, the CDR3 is TGTGCCAGCAGATCTAGGACAGGGGGAAGCGAAAAACTGTTTTTT. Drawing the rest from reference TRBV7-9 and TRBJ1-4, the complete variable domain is DTGVSQNPRHKITKRGQNVTFRCDPISEHNRLYWYRQTLGQGPEFLTYFQNEAQLEKSRLLSDRFSAERPKGSFSTLEIQRTEQGDSAMYLCASRSRTGGSEKLFFGSGTQLSVL.

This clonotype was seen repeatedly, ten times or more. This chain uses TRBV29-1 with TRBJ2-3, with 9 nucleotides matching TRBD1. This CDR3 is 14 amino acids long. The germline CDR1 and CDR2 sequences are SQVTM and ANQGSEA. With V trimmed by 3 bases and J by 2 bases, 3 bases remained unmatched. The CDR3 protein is CSVDRTGATDTQYF. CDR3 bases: TGCAGCGTTGACCGGACAGGGGCCACAGATACGCAGTATTTT.

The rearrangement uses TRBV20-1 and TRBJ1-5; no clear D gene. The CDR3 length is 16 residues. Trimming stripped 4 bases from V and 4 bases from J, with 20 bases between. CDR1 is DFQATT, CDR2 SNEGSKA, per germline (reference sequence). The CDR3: CSATRAVLPGNQPQHF. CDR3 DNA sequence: TGCAGTGCTACCCGGGCCGTACTCCCGGGGAATCAGCCCCAGCATTTT.

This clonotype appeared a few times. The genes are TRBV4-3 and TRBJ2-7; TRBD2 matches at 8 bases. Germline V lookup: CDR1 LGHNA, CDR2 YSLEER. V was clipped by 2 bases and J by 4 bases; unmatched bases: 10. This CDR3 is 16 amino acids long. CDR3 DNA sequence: TGCGCCAGCAGCCAAATCCCGGCTAGCGGGTCATACGAGCAGTACTTC. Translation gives CASSQIPASGSYEQYF.

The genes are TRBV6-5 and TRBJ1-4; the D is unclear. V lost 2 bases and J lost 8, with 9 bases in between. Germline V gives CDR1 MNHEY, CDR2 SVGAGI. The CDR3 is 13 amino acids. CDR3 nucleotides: TGTGCCAGCAGTTACCGGGATCCAGAAAAACTGTTTTTT. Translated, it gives CASSYRDPEKLFF.

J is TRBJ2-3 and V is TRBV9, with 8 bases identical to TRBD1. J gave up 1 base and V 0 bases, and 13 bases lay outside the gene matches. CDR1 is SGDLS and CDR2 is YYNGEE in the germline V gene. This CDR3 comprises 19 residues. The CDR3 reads CASSVEAGGVGLGTDTQYF. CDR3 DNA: TGTGCCAGCAGCGTAGAAGCAGGGGGCGTGGGATTGGGCACAGATACGCAGTATTTT.

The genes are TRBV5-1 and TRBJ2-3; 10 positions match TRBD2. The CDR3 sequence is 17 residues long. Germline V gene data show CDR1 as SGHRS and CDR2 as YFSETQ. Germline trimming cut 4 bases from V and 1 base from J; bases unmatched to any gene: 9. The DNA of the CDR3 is TGCGCCAGCAGCAAAGACCCAACTAGCGGGGGCACAGATACGCAGTATTTT. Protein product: CASSKDPTSGGTDTQYF. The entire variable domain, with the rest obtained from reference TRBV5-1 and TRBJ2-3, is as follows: KAGVTQTPRYLIKTRGQQVTLSCSPISGHRSVSWYQQTPGQGLQFLFEYFSETQRNKGNFPGRFSGRQFSNSRSEMNVSTLELGDSALYLCASSKDPTSGGTDTQYFGPGTRLTVL.

The CDR3 protein is CAIRETSRDNEQFF. In DNA, the CDR3 is TGTGCCATCCGGGAAACCAGCCGGGACAATGAGCAGTTCTTC. V is TRBV10-3 and J is TRBJ2-1; tentatively, D is TRBD2 (5 bases). This CDR3 is built from 14 residues. Trimming left V 8 bases short and J 5 bases short, with 16 bases between. CDR1 is ENHRY, CDR2 SYGVKD, per germline.

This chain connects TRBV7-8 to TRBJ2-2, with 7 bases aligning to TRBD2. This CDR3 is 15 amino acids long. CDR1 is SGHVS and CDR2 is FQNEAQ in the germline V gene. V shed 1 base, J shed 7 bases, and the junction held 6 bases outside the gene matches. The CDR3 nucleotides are TGTGCCAGCAGCTTAGAAACGGGGGGATACGGGGAGCTGTTTTTT. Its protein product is CASSLETGGYGELFF. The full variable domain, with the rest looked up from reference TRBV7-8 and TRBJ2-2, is GAGVSQSPRYKVAKRGQDVALRCDPISGHVSLFWYQQALGQGPEFLTYFQNEAQLDKSGLPSDRFFAERPEGSVSTLKIQRTQQEDSAVYLCASSLETGGYGELFFGEGSRLTVL.

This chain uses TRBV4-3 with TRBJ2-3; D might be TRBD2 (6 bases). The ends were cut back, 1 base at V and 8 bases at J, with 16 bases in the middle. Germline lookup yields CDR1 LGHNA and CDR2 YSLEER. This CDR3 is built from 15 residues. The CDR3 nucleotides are TGCGCCAGCAGCCAAGGGGACTCAAGCCTGGTTACGCAGTATTTT. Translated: CASSQGDSSLVTQYF.

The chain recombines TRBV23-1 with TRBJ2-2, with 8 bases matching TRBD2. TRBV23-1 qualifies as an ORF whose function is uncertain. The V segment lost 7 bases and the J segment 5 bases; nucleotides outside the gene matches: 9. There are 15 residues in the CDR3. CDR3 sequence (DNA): TGCGCCAGCAAATGGACCCGGGGGGGAACCGGGGAGCTGTTTTTT. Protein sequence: CASKWTRGGTGELFF.

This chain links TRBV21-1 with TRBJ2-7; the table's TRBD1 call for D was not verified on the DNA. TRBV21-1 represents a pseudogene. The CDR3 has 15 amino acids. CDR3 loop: CASSERGQGGYEQYF. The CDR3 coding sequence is TGTGCCAGCAGCGAAAGGGGCCAGGGGGGCTACGAGCAGTACTTC.